These 32 T cell receptor beta chains were sequenced from one sample in a study of control samples from healthy donors and cancer patients. Some clones are missing from TCRdb's copy, which holds only in-frame ones; the method was immunoSEQ multiplex PCR. Among tens of thousands of clones listed, approximately 80% were seen once. Sequences were obtained from blood. The receptors originated from a man in his fifties in good health.

V usage is TRBV6-5 and J usage is TRBJ2-3, with D possibly being TRBD2 (5 bases). This CDR3 region has 15 residues. CDR1 and CDR2 from the germline V gene are MNHEY and SVGAGI. Trimming pared 6 bases from V and 1 base from J, leaving 14 bases between. CDR3 region: CASSQERQGTDTQYF. The CDR3 nucleotides read TGTGCCAGCAGCCAAGAGCGGCAGGGCACAGATACGCAGTATTTT.

The table lists this clone with a count of one. The chain joins TRBV28 to TRBJ2-7; tentative D call: TRBD2 (6 bases). The germline gives CDR1 MDHEN, CDR2 SYDVKM. V lost 3 bases and J lost 7, with 16 bases in between. The CDR3 is made up of 14 amino acids. Here the CDR3 DNA reads TGTGCCAGCAGTTTGGGCGGGACGGCGGGTGAGCAGTACTTC. This sequence encodes CASSLGGTAGEQYF.

This chain uses TRBV30 with TRBJ1-1, with D possibly being TRBD1 (5 bases). Germline CDR1 and CDR2: GTSNPN and SVGIG (reference sequence). The CDR3 has 15 amino acids. The V end lost 3 bases, the J end lost 0 bases, and 14 bases lay between the germline ends. The CDR3 DNA follows: TGTGCCTGGAGAAGGCCGGGACCTTTGAACACTGAAGCTTTCTTT. Its protein product is CAWRRPGPLNTEAFF.

The chain carries TRBV15 and TRBJ2-1, with D tentatively TRBD2 (6 bases). The CDR3 has 15 amino acids. Germline V gives CDR1 LNHNV, CDR2 YYDKDF (reference sequence). V was clipped by 0 bases and J by 9 bases, with 15 bases between them. CDR3 amino acids: CATSRDAGPPGEQFF. The CDR3 DNA is TGTGCCACCAGCAGAGATGCGGGGCCTCCGGGTGAGCAGTTCTTC.

The rearrangement links TRBV25-1 to TRBJ2-4; 8 bases fit TRBD2. This CDR3 is 17 amino acids long. J lost 0 bases, V lost 1 base, and 5 bases had no gene match. Per the germline V gene, CDR1 is MGHDK and CDR2 is SYGVNS. The chain's CDR3 is CASSESVLAGAKNIQYF. CDR3 sequence (DNA): TGTGCCAGCAGTGAATCGGTTCTAGCGGGAGCCAAAAACATTCAGTACTTC.

The chain joins TRBV7-9 to TRBJ2-1; possibly TRBD2 for D (5 bases). The V gene lost 1 base and the J gene lost 0 bases, with 7 bases spanning the gap. The CDR3 has 15 residues. Germline loops: CDR1 SEHNR, CDR2 FQNEAQ (reference sequence). The CDR3 DNA follows: TGTGCCAGCAGCTTAGGAGGGATCTCCTACAATGAGCAGTTCTTC. Residues: CASSLGGISYNEQFF. The whole variable domain, filled in from reference TRBV7-9 and TRBJ2-1, reads DTGVSQNPRHKITKRGQNVTFRCDPISEHNRLYWYRQTLGQGPEFLTYFQNEAQLEKSRLLSDRFSAERPKGSFSTLEIQRTEQGDSAMYLCASSLGGISYNEQFFGPGTRLTVL.

With respect to this clone: Different DNA sequences within this sample yield the same CDR3. The J gene is TRBJ2-2, the V gene TRBV12-3 or TRBV12-4; no clear D gene. The CDR3 totals 11 residues. The V end lost 5 bases, the J end lost 7 bases, and 5 bases lay between the germline ends. This CDR3 reads CASSRIGELFF. The CDR3 bases are TGTGCCAGCAGTCGGATCGGGGAGCTGTTTTTT.

The V call is TRBV19, the J call TRBJ1-5; a possible D gene is TRBD1 (6 bases). The germline V gene encodes CDR1 LNHDA and CDR2 SQIVND (reference sequence). There are 15 residues in the CDR3. V lost 9 bases to trimming and J lost 5 bases, with 20 bases between them. As DNA, the CDR3 is TGTGCCAGCGCCGACAGGCCGCGTTCGGATCAGCCCCAGCATTTT. This encodes CASADRPRSDQPQHF.

The chain recombines TRBV28 with TRBJ1-2; D remains unclear. Per germline, CDR1 MDHEN and CDR2 SYDVKM. The CDR3 spans 11 residues. The germline V and J ends were trimmed by 10 bases and 4 bases, with 10 bases remaining between them. Here the CDR3 DNA reads TGTGCCACCGAAGGTTTCTATGGCTACACCTTC. Residues: CATEGFYGYTF.

The V call is TRBV11-3, the J call TRBJ2-2; no reliable D call. The CDR3 is made up of 14 amino acids. The germline V gene encodes CDR1 SGHNT and CDR2 YENEEA. With 6 bases removed from V and 7 bases from J, the gap between germline ends came to 15 bases. The CDR3 DNA is TGTGCCAGCAGTGAAACACGGTATGGCGGGGAGCTGTTTTTT. Its protein is CASSETRYGGELFF.

This chain connects TRBV4-1 to TRBJ2-5; D unresolved. With 1 base removed from V and 3 bases from J, the gap between germline ends came to 12 bases. CDR3 length equals 15 residues. Germline CDR1 is MGHRA and CDR2 is YSYEKL. The CDR3, as DNA: TGCGCCAGCAGCCAAGTTGGGCAGCCCAAAGAGACCCAGTACTTC. This translates into CASSQVGQPKETQYF.

The rearrangement links TRBV5-4 to TRBJ1-2, with D unresolved. CDR3 length equals 16 residues. V lost 3 bases to trimming and J lost 2 bases, with 17 bases between them. Germline CDR1 reads SGHNT; CDR2 reads YYREEE (reference sequence). The CDR3 protein is CASSSPTVGINYGYTF. The DNA of the CDR3 is TGTGCCAGCAGCTCCCCGACCGTGGGGATCAACTATGGCTACACCTTC.

This clone came up once. The CDR3, as DNA: TGTGCCTCGAGAGGGCGGCCGGCTGAAGCTTTCTTT. Its protein is CASRGRPAEAFF. This rearrangement joins TRBV6-5 to TRBJ1-1; D gene uncertain. This CDR3 contains 12 residues. Germline loops: CDR1 MNHEY, CDR2 SVGAGI. The V and J ends lost 11 bases and 6 bases respectively, with 16 bases between them.

The chain employs TRBV19 and TRBJ1-2; TRBD1 agrees at 9 bases. V lost 5 bases, J lost 2 bases, and 6 bases stayed unmatched. The CDR3 length is 15 residues. The germline gives CDR1 LNHDA, CDR2 SQIVND (reference sequence). The CDR3 sequence is CASSLGQGTNYGYTF. CDR3 sequence (DNA): TGTGCCAGTAGTCTCGGACAGGGGACCAACTATGGCTACACCTTC. The full variable domain, completed using reference TRBV19 and TRBJ1-2, is DGGITQSPKYLFRKEGQNVTLSCEQNLNHDAMYWYRQDPGQGLRLIYYSQIVNDFQKGDIAEGYSVSREKKESFPLTVTSAQKNPTAFYLCASSLGQGTNYGYTFGSGTRLTVV.

Here the CDR3 DNA reads TGTGCCAGCAGTTACTCGAGTACGGGAGAGGTTGACTATGGCTACACCTTC. Protein: CASSYSSTGEVDYGYTF. The chain links TRBV6-2 or TRBV6-3 to TRBJ1-2; D ambiguous. The V end lost 0 bases, the J end lost 3 bases, and 17 bases lay between the germline ends. This CDR3 contains 17 residues. Germline values: CDR1 MNHEY, CDR2 SVGEGT.

The chain joins TRBV6-1 to TRBJ1-1; D call uncertain. There are 18 residues in the CDR3. V shed 2 bases and J shed 1 base, with 20 bases lying between them. Germline V gene data show CDR1 as MNHNS and CDR2 as SASEGT. This CDR3 reads CASSETVGLGSGNTEAFF. In DNA form, the CDR3 reads TGTGCCAGCAGTGAAACAGTGGGGTTGGGGTCGGGGAACACTGAAGCTTTCTTT.

The chain is built from TRBV30 and TRBJ1-1; the D is unclear. Deletions cut 0 bases from V and 4 bases from J, with 9 bases between. Per germline, CDR1 GTSNPN and CDR2 SVGIG (reference sequence). The CDR3 totals 13 residues. The CDR3 reads CAWSVTAGTEAFF. CDR3 in DNA: TGTGCCTGGAGTGTGACCGCGGGCACTGAAGCTTTCTTT.

CDR3 amino acids: CASRRGSSGANVLTF. The CDR3 DNA is TGTGCCAGTAGGAGGGGCAGTTCTGGGGCCAACGTCCTGACTTTC. The rearrangement joins TRBV19 to TRBJ2-6; D may be TRBD1 or TRBD2 (5 bases each). The CDR3 has 15 residues. In germline, CDR1 is LNHDA, CDR2 SQIVND (reference sequence). V dropped 6 bases and J dropped 1 base, with 10 bases sitting between them.

This clone was observed once. The chain is built from TRBV7-2 and TRBJ2-3; D ambiguous. This CDR3 contains 12 residues. CDR1 is SGHTA and CDR2 is FQGNSA in the germline V gene. V was pared by 5 bases and J by 2 bases, with 5 bases between. This chain's CDR3 is CASSLLTDTQYF. CDR3 nucleotide sequence: TGTGCCAGCAGCCTTCTCACAGATACGCAGTATTTT.

The J gene is TRBJ2-3, the V gene TRBV20-1; the D is unclear. The CDR3 is 11 residues long. Trimming took off 3 bases at V and 4 bases at J, with 5 bases between the two ends. Per germline, CDR1 DFQATT and CDR2 SNEGSKA (reference sequence). CDR3 bases: TGCAGTGCTAGTTTCGCAGATACGCAGTATTTT. This codes for CSASFADTQYF.

This clone appeared a single time. V and J are TRBV7-2 and TRBJ2-2; the match to TRBD1 covers 9 bases. Germline CDR1 SGHTA, CDR2 FQGNSA. The V segment lost 1 base and the J segment 2 bases; nucleotides outside the gene matches: 2. The CDR3 contains 16 residues. CDR3 sequence reads: CASSLDRGRNTGELFF. The CDR3 coding sequence is TGTGCCAGCAGCTTAGACAGGGGGCGCAACACCGGGGAGCTGTTTTTT.

The chain employs TRBV28 and TRBJ2-7; 12 nucleotides match TRBD2. This CDR3 region has 17 residues. The V gene's germline CDR1 is MDHEN and CDR2 SYDVKM. The ends lost 0 bases at V and 4 bases at J; junction bases unmatched: 7. The CDR3 loop is CASSLWSLAGGAYEQYF. The CDR3 nucleotides read TGTGCCAGCAGTTTATGGTCCCTAGCGGGAGGGGCTTACGAGCAGTACTTC.

V is TRBV28 and J is TRBJ1-2; 9 bases agree with TRBD1. The CDR3 runs 15 residues. J was trimmed by 3 bases and V by 5 bases; bases with no gene match: 7. Germline V CDR1 and CDR2: MDHEN, SYDVKM. The CDR3 loop reads CASSLPGQGHYGYTF. CDR3 in DNA: TGTGCCAGCAGTCTGCCGGGACAGGGTCACTATGGCTACACCTTC.

The chain uses TRBV19 and TRBJ2-7; the D gene is possibly TRBD2 (5 bases). The germline V gene has CDR1 LNHDA and CDR2 SQIVND (reference sequence). The CDR3 is 17 residues long. The V end was cut by 3 bases, the J end by 0 bases, with 18 bases between. CDR3: CASSMIATGSNSYEQYF. The DNA of the CDR3 is TGTGCCAGTAGTATGATTGCAACGGGGTCCAACTCCTACGAGCAGTACTTC.

This clone was observed a few times. The chain joins TRBV19 to TRBJ1-3; D call uncertain. Germline-derived CDR1 and CDR2 are LNHDA and SQIVND (reference sequence). The CDR3 extends over 12 amino acids. The ends were cut back, 5 bases at V and 6 bases at J, with 8 bases in the middle. DNA of the CDR3: TGTGCCAGTAGTCCAAGAGAAAACACCATATATTTT. This sequence encodes CASSPRENTIYF.

This rearrangement joins TRBV7-2 to TRBJ2-7; D gene uncertain. The CDR3 has 16 amino acids. V shed 2 bases and J shed 2 bases, with 16 bases lying between them. Germline V CDR1 and CDR2: SGHTA, FQGNSA. CDR3 amino acids: CASSLRRISYPYEQYF. Written as DNA, the CDR3 is TGTGCCAGCAGCTTACGTCGGATATCATACCCCTACGAGCAGTACTTC. The complete variable domain, with remaining parts taken from reference TRBV7-2 and TRBJ2-7, reads GAGVSQSPSNKVTEKGKDVELRCDPISGHTALYWYRQSLGQGLEFLIYFQGNSAPDKSGLPSDRFSAERTGGSVSTLTIQRTQQEDSAVYLCASSLRRISYPYEQYFGPGTRLTVT.

In regard to this clone: The same CDR3 also results from other DNA sequences found in this sample. J is TRBJ1-2 and V is TRBV4-1; no clear D gene. From germline, CDR1 is MGHRA and CDR2 YSYEKL. The V gene lost 0 bases and the J gene lost 4 bases, with 9 bases spanning the gap. This CDR3 region has 14 residues. The CDR3 is CASSQEGRIYGYTF. The CDR3 region has the DNA TGCGCCAGCAGCCAAGAGGGCAGAATCTATGGCTACACCTTC.

The rearrangement uses TRBV6-5 and TRBJ2-1, with D perhaps assigned TRBD1 or TRBD2 (5 bases each). Germline CDR1 and CDR2: MNHEY and SVGAGI. This CDR3 has 15 residues. Between the trimmed V and J ends, which lost 0 bases and 12 bases, there was a span of 18 bases. CDR3 sequence reads: CASSYSRGGVGGQFF. CDR3 coding DNA: TGTGCCAGCAGTTACTCGCGCGGCGGCGTTGGGGGGCAGTTCTTC.

The chain carries TRBV4-3 and TRBJ2-1; 9 nucleotides agree with TRBD1. J gave up 8 bases and V 3 bases, and 11 bases lay outside the gene matches. Germline lookup yields CDR1 LGHNA and CDR2 YSLEER. The CDR3 has 16 amino acids. The CDR3 coding sequence is TGCGCCAGCAGCCAGGGTACAGGGGGCGTGAGCTATGAGCAGTTCTTC. Translated: CASSQGTGGVSYEQFF.

This clone was observed once. The chain is built from TRBV5-1 and TRBJ1-4; a possible D gene is TRBD1 (5 bases). The CDR3 extends over 15 amino acids. CDR1 is SGHRS, CDR2 YFSETQ, per germline. V lost 5 bases and J 7 bases, leaving 18 bases between the germline ends. The CDR3 nucleotides read TGCGCCAGCAGGCAGGACGGACATGGTGGTGAAAAACTGTTTTTT. This codes for CASRQDGHGGEKLFF. The full variable domain, with the rest looked up from reference TRBV5-1 and TRBJ1-4, is KAGVTQTPRYLIKTRGQQVTLSCSPISGHRSVSWYQQTPGQGLQFLFEYFSETQRNKGNFPGRFSGRQFSNSRSEMNVSTLELGDSALYLCASRQDGHGGEKLFFGSGTQLSVL.

This clone was seen only a few times. This chain links TRBV5-1 with TRBJ2-7; D ambiguous. Trimming took off 0 bases at V and 0 bases at J, with 10 bases between the two ends. Germline V gene sequence: CDR1 SGHRS, CDR2 YFSETQ. This CDR3 is 15 amino acids long. CDR3 in amino acids: CASSLASGSSYEQYF. The CDR3 DNA follows: TGCGCCAGCAGCTTGGCGTCCGGAAGCTCCTACGAGCAGTACTTC.

This chain joins TRBV4-1 and TRBJ2-2, with a possible D match to TRBD1 (6 bases). V lost 1 base, J lost 4 bases, and 16 bases lay in between. Germline lookup yields CDR1 MGHRA and CDR2 YSYEKL. The CDR3 has 17 amino acids. CDR3 nucleotide sequence: TGCGCCAGCAGCCAAGGTGGTTCAGGGGCGGTCACCGGGGAGCTGTTTTTT. Translating it yields CASSQGGSGAVTGELFF.